The rows below give T cell receptor beta chains drawn from one sample of a study of T-cell reconstitution after alpha-beta-depleted transplantation in children. TCRdb re-derived calls from the PCR reads in MiXCR, one entry per CDR3 protein. The data contain about 110,000 distinct CDR3 sequences, around a tenth of them singletons. This material consisted of PBMCs, taken before TCRalphabeta/CD19-depleted stem cell transplant. These receptors came from a boy aged 2-15 years with acute lymphoblastic leukemia, due to receive a stem cell transplant. The CDR3 runs from the conserved cysteine through the conserved F or W. The D gene is left open where the match is weak. Only some rows state a clone size, as once, few, many or a class for expanded clones.

size,D,V,J,CDR3,DNA
few,-,TRBV12-3/TRBV12-4,TRBJ1-1,CASSYLGRVAEAFF,TGTGCCAGCAGTTACCTAGGGAGGGTCGCTGAAGCTTTCTTT
few,-,TRBV20-1,TRBJ2-1,CSASDEGRSYNEQFF,TGCAGCGCCTCTGACGAGGGCCGGTCCTACAATGAGCAGTTCTTC
few,TRBD2,TRBV7-9,TRBJ2-7,CASSPTGTSGRNEQYF,TGTGCCAGCAGCCCGACTGGGACTAGCGGAAGGAACGAGCAGTACTTC
many,-,TRBV11-2,TRBJ2-3,CASSLDEGSRALRADTQYF,TGTGCCAGCAGCTTAGACGAGGGCTCTAGGGCCCTCAGGGCAGATACGCAGTATTTT
few,TRBD1,TRBV24-1,TRBJ2-1,CATSDPGTAHNEQFF,TGTGCCACCAGTGATCCCGGGACAGCCCACAATGAGCAGTTCTTC
-,-,TRBV6-5,TRBJ2-6,CASSYRLMGANVLTF,TGTGCCAGCAGTTATCGGCTCATGGGGGCCAACGTCCTGACTTTC
many,TRBD1,TRBV12-3/TRBV12-4,TRBJ2-7,CASSLDRESYLKQYF,TGTGCCAGCAGTCTGGACAGGGAGAGCTACTTGAAGCAGTACTTC
-,-,TRBV12-3/TRBV12-4,TRBJ2-7,CASSSDSYYEQYF,TGTGCCAGCAGTTCGGACAGCTACTACGAGCAGTACTTC
many,-,TRBV6-5,TRBJ2-3,CASSYLSPLGADTQYF,TGTGCCAGCAGTTATCTCTCACCTCTCGGAGCAGATACGCAGTATTTT
many,-,TRBV6-5,TRBJ2-7,CASSYSQAPSYEQYF,TGTGCCAGCAGTTACTCGCAGGCACCTTCCTACGAGCAGTACTTC
few,TRBD2,TRBV5-5,TRBJ2-7,CASSFGLAGAYEQYF,TGTGCCAGCAGCTTCGGACTAGCGGGAGCTTACGAGCAGTACTTC
many,TRBD2,TRBV7-9,TRBJ2-7,CASSLVSGSYEQYF,TGTGCCAGCAGCTTAGTTAGCGGGAGTTACGAGCAGTACTTC
many,-,TRBV20-1,TRBJ2-2,CSARDSNTGELFF,TGCAGTGCTAGAGATAGCAACACCGGGGAGCTGTTTTTT
-,TRBD2,TRBV6-1,TRBJ2-3,CASSRLAASTDTQYF,TGTGCCAGCAGTAGACTAGCGGCTAGCACAGATACGCAGTATTTT
once,-,TRBV6-5,TRBJ2-7,CASSYSFSGREQYF,TGTGCCAGCAGTTACTCGTTTTCGGGTCGCGAGCAGTACTTC
few,TRBD2,TRBV18,TRBJ2-2,CASSPYAGANTGELFF,TGTGCCAGCTCACCCTACGCGGGAGCGAACACCGGGGAGCTGTTTTTT
-,-,TRBV18,TRBJ2-1,CASSPTERRGEFF,TGTGCCAGCTCACCCACGGAGAGGAGGGGTGAGTTCTTC
few,-,TRBV20-1,TRBJ2-7,CSAASLKGLYEQYF,TGCAGTGCCGCGTCTCTCAAGGGACTCTACGAGCAGTACTTC
many,-,TRBV12-3/TRBV12-4,TRBJ2-7,CASTPDNYEQYF,TGTGCCAGCACTCCGGACAACTACGAGCAGTACTTC
few,TRBD1,TRBV29-1,TRBJ1-1,CSVHRGGTEAFF,TGCAGCGTGCACAGGGGTGGGACTGAAGCTTTCTTT
many,-,TRBV12-3/TRBV12-4,TRBJ1-2,CASSFRGSHFNYGYTF,TGTGCCAGCAGTTTCAGAGGGTCCCACTTTAACTATGGCTACACCTTC
many,TRBD1,TRBV7-6,TRBJ2-7,CASSSGTGGSYEQYF,TGTGCCAGCAGCTCCGGGACAGGTGGTTCCTACGAGCAGTACTTC